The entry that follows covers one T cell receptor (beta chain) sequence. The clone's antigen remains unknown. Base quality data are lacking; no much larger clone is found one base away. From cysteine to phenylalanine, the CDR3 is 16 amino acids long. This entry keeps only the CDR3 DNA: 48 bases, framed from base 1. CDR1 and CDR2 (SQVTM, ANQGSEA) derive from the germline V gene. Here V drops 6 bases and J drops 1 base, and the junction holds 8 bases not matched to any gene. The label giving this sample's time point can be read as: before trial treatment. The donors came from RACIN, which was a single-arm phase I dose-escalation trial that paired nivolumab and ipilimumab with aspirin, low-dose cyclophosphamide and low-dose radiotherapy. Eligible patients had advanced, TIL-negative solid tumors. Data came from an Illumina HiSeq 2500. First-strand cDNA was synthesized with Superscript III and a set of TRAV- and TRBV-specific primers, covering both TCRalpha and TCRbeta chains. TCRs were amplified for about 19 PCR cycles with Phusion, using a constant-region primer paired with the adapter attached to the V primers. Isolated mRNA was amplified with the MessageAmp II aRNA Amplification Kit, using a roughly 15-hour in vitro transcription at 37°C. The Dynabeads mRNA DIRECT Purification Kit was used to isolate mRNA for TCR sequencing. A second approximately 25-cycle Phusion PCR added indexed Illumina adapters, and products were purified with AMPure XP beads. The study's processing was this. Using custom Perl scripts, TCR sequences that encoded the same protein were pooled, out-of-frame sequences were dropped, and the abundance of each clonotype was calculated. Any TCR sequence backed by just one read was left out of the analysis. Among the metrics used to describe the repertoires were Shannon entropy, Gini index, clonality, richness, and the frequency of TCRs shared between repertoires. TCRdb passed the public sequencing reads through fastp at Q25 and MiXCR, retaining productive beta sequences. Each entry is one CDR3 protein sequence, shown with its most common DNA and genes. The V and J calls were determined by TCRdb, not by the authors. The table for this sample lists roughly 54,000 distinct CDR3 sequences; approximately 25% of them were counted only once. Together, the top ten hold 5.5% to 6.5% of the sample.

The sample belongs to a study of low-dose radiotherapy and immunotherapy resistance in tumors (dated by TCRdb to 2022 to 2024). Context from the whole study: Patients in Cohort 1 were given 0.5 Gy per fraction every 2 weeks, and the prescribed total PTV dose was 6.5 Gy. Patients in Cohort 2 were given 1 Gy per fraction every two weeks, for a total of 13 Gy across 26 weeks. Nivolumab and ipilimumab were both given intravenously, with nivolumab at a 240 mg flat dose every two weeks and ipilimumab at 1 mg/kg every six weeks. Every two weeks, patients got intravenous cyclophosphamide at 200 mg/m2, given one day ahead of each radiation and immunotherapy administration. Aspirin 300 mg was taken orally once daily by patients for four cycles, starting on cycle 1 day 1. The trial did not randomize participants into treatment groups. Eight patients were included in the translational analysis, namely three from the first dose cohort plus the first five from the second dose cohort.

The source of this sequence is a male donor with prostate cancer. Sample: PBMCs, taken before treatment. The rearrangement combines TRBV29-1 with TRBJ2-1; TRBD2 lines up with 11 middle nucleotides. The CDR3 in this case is CSVAGGLAASYNEQFF. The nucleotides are TGCAGCGTAGCCGGGGGACTAGCGGCTTCCTACAATGAGCAGTTCTTC.